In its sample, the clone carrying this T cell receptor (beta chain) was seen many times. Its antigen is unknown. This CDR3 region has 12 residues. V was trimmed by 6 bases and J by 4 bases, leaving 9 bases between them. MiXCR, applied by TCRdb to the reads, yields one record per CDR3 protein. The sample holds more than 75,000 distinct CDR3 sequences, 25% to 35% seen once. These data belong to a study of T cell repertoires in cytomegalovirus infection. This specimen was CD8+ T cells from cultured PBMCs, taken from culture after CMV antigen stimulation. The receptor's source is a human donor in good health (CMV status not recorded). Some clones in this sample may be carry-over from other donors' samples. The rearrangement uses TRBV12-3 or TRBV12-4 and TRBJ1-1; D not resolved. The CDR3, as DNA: TGTGCCAGCAGCCCGACCGGCACTGAAGCTTTCTTT. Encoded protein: CASSPTGTEAFF.